This TCR beta chain is from a study of blood T cell repertoires in COVID-19. Study-level information: COVID-19 samples from acute and convalescent phases originated in the United States, Italy and Spain.

In the original processing: Reference gene primer amplification yielded estimated nucleated cell counts. Using immunoSEQ multiplex PCR, the repertoire was profiled, and TCRdb retains in-frame clones only, with some absent. The DNA was the basis for D and trimming; V, J and clone size are from that table. The sample has tens of thousands of clones, roughly 76% seen once. Seattle cases were enrolled at active infection and followed longitudinally. Germline V CDR1 and CDR2: SGHRS, YFSETQ. V was shortened by 3 bases and J by 7 bases, with 19 bases between the two germline ends. The CDR3 runs to 16 residues.

The sample consisted of peripheral blood. This clonotype was obtained from a man of 80 years or more with COVID-19, enrolled during active disease. The chain couples TRBV5-1 to TRBJ2-2, with a weak D call TRBD2 (5 bases). For the CDR3, the DNA is TGCGCCAGCAGCTCAGGTTCGGGGTCATCGGGCGGGGAGCTGTTTTTT. This codes for CASSSGSGSSGGELFF.